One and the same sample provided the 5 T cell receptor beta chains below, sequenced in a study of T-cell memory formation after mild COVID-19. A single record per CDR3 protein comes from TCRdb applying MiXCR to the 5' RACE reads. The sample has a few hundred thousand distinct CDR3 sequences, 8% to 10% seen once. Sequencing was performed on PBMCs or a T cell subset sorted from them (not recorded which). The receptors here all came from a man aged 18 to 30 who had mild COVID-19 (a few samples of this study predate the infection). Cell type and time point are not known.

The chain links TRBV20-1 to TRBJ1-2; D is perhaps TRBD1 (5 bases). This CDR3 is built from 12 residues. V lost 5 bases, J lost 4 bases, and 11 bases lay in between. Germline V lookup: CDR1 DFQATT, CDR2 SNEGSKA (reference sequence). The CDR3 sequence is CSAGRAGYGYTF. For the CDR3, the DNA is TGCAGTGCTGGCAGGGCGGGCTATGGCTACACCTTC.

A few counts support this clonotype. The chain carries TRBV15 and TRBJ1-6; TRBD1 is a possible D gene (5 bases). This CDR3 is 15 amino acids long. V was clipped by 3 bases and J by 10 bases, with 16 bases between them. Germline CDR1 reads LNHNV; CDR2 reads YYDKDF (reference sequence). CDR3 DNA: TGTGCCACCAGCAGCCGTGGTGTTAGGGGATCACCCCTCCACTTT. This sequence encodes CATSSRGVRGSPLHF.

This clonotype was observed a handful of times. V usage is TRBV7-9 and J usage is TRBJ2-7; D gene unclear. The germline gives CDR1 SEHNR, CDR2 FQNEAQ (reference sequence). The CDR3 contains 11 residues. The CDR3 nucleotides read TGTGCCAGCAGCTTAGGAACGGGTCTTTTCGTC. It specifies CASSLGTGLFV.

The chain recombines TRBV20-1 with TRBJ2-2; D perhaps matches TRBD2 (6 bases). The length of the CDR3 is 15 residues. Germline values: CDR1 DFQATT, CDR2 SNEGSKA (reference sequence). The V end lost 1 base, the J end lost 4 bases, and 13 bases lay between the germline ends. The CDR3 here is CSARVHGGGTGELFF. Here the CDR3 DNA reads TGCAGTGCTAGAGTCCACGGGGGAGGCACCGGGGAGCTGTTTTTT.

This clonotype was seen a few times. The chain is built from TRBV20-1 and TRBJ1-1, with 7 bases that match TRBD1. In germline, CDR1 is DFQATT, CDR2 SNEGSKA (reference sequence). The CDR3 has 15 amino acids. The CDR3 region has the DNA TGCAGCGCTCCTAGCCCGCAGGGGGAAGGGACTGAAGCTTTCTTT. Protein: CSAPSPQGEGTEAFF.